Shown below are 2 T cell receptor beta chains from a single sample sequenced in a study of blood T cell repertoires in COVID-19. Profiled with immunoSEQ multiplex PCR; TCRdb holds only in-frame clones, not every one. The repertoire holds around 190,000 clones, with approximately 86% as singletons. The sequencing sample was made of PBMCs or T cells enriched from blood (not recorded which). All receptors derive from a woman in her thirties or forties in a cohort exposed to, infected with or recovered from COVID-19 (not recorded which).

The CDR3 DNA is TGTGCCTGGAGTGTACCGCTACCAACCTACAATGAGCAGTTCTTC. Its translation is CAWSVPLPTYNEQFF. The rearrangement uses TRBV30 and TRBJ2-1; D not certain. This CDR3 comprises 15 residues. Germline V lookup: CDR1 GTSNPN, CDR2 SVGIG (reference sequence). V lost 0 bases to trimming and J lost 2 bases, with 11 bases between them.

The CDR3 nucleotides read TGTGCCAGCAGCCAAGATCTTGGAGGGAGCTATAATTCACCCCTCCACTTT. Its translation is CASSQDLGGSYNSPLHF. The genes are TRBV4-2 and TRBJ1-6; D call uncertain. With 0 bases removed from V and 3 bases from J, the gap between germline ends came to 12 bases. CDR3 size: 17 residues. Germline loops: CDR1 LGHNA, CDR2 YNFKEQ.